Included here is one T cell receptor beta chain sequence, with context. The target antigen is unknown. This sample stems from a study of shared clonotypes between healthy human individuals. In replicate PCRs of sorted subsets, about 220 ng DNA, approximately 28,000 T cell genomes, was used. Method: immunoSEQ multiplex PCR; TCRdb's copy keeps in-frame clones and lacks some. This repertoire shows roughly 890,000 clones, more than 85% found once; its top ten account for around 24%. Whole-study results and caveats: The genetic and exposure-history diversity represented was limited by few donors.

Naive CD8 populations comprised CD45RO-negative cells positively selected for CCR7, excluding terminally differentiated effector memory CD45RA+ cells. All donors were Caucasian adults living in Nashville, Tennessee. Losses at the gene ends were 2 bases for V and 2 bases for J; bases not matched to a gene: 3. Per the germline V gene, CDR1 is MNHEY and CDR2 is SMNVEV (reference sequence). CDR3 length equals 14 residues. The receptor was isolated from a man aged 30-40 years in good health. The gene calls are TRBV27 and TRBJ2-7, with 7 bases identical to TRBD2. The sample comprised naive CD8+ T cells sorted from blood. The CDR3 nucleotides are TGTGCCAGCAGTTTAGGGGCGGGGGCCTACGAGCAGTACTTC. It codes for CASSLGAGAYEQYF.